The clone carrying this T cell receptor (beta chain) was seen only a few times. This specimen belongs to a study of shared T cell receptors in the human thymus. Here immunoSEQ multiplex PCR was the method, and the copy in TCRdb shows in-frame clones only, minus some. Seen here are 700,000 or so clones, 70% to 90% observed once, and the top ten hold around 0.0099%. This CDR3 contains 13 residues. Germline lookup yields CDR1 MGHDK and CDR2 SYGVNS. The V end lost 2 bases, the J end lost 8 bases, and 10 bases lay between the germline ends. This sample was also put to use in a study of human thymus T cells. From that second work: Donation came from healthy Finnish infants having corrective surgery for congenital heart defects. Resections removed during corrective heart surgery provided the thymus tissue used. In thymic and blood repertoires alike, V and J usage looked biased.

The TCR sequence derives from a girl under three years old with a congenital heart defect. V and J are TRBV25-1 and TRBJ2-1, with D maybe TRBD2 (6 bases). The sample consisted of thymocytes. Here the CDR3 reads CASSEPPSDEQFF. The DNA of the CDR3 is TGTGCCAGCAGTGAACCCCCTAGCGATGAGCAGTTCTTC. The full variable domain, with the rest looked up from reference TRBV25-1 and TRBJ2-1, is EADIYQTPRYLVIGTGKKITLECSQTMGHDKMYWYQQDPGMELHLIHYSYGVNSTEKGDLSSESTVSRIRTEHFPLTLESARPSHTSQYLCASSEPPSDEQFFGPGTRLTVL.